These T cell receptor beta chains were read from a single sample in a study of T-cell reconstitution after alpha-beta-depleted transplantation in children. MiXCR, applied by TCRdb to the PCR reads, yields one record per CDR3 protein. The data show under 750,000 distinct CDR3 sequences, 23% seen once. The specimen comprised PBMCs, mostly from graft donor cells, sampled 360 days after TCRalphabeta/CD19-depleted stem cell transplant. The origin of the receptors is a boy under three years old who had a stem cell transplant for acute myeloid leukemia, so the T cells may come from the graft donor. Each CDR3 is given with its conserved first and last residue. The D gene is left open where the match is weak. Not all rows give a size; the values are once, few, many and, for expanded clones, a class.

>TRBD1|NA|TRBJ1-1|TRBV7-9
TGTGCCAGCAGCCGGCGGACAGGGGATGACACTGAAGCTTTCTTT
CASSRRTGDDTEAFF
>NA|few|TRBJ2-7|TRBV12-3/TRBV12-4
TGTGCCAGCAGTTCTCTCAGCGGTAGCTCCTACGAGCAGTACTTC
CASSSLSGSSYEQYF
>NA|NA|TRBJ2-3|TRBV7-2
TGTGCCGAGGGGGCGGGGGTGGATACGCAGTATTTT
CAEGAGVDTQYF
>NA|NA|TRBJ2-5|TRBV12-3/TRBV12-4
TGTGCCAGCAGCTTGGACCAACCTACCCAGTACTTC
CASSLDQPTQYF
>NA|once|TRBJ1-1|TRBV5-1
TGCGCCAGCAGCGAAGGGGACACCTACACTGGAGCTTTCTTT
CASSEGDTYTGAFF
>TRBD1|NA|TRBJ2-7|TRBV20-1
TGCAGTGCTAGAGATAACGTAGGGGGACAGGTTTACGAGCAGTACTTC
CSARDNVGGQVYEQYF
>NA|NA|TRBJ2-3|TRBV6-5
TGTGCCAGCAGTTATGAGGCGGGGACCCCTAGCACAGATACGCAGTATTTT
CASSYEAGTPSTDTQYF
>NA|NA|TRBJ1-2|TRBV29-1
TGCAGCGTGGGAGAAAGGGGCTATGGCTACACCTTC
CSVGERGYGYTF
>TRBD2|once|TRBJ2-2|TRBV15
TGTGCCACCAGCAGACGACTAGCGGGGGTAATGAACACCGGGGAGCTGTTTTTT
CATSRRLAGVMNTGELFF
>NA|NA|TRBJ1-1|TRBV29-1
TGCACCAGCAGGGTCAATGGGGGCACTGAAGCTTTCTTT
CTSRVNGGTEAFF
>NA|many|TRBJ2-1|TRBV28
TGTGCCAGCAGTTCTCAGCTTCTCCTCTACAATGAGCAGTTCTTC
CASSSQLLLYNEQFF
>TRBD2|NA|TRBJ2-1|TRBV7-6
TGTGCCAGCAGCCCCACCGCTAGCGGGGGATACAATGAGCAGTTCTTC
CASSPTASGGYNEQFF
>TRBD2|many|TRBJ2-3|TRBV28
TGTGCCAGCGAACCACCAATAAGCGGGGCACGCACAGATACGCAGTATTTT
CASEPPISGARTDTQYF
>NA|NA|TRBJ2-3|TRBV7-9
TGTGCCAGCAGCGCCGGGGCCGCGGATACGCAGTATTTT
CASSAGAADTQYF
>TRBD1|many|TRBJ2-5|TRBV6-5
TGTGCCAGCAGCAGAGGCCGGGACAGCCAAGAGACCCAGTACTTC
CASSRGRDSQETQYF
>TRBD1|NA|TRBJ1-2|TRBV12-3/TRBV12-4
TGTGCCAGCAGTTCCGTGGACAGGATCTCCAACTATGGCTACACCTTC
CASSSVDRISNYGYTF
>NA|many|TRBJ2-5|TRBV20-1
TGCAGTGCTAGGCCCGGGGGAAGGGAGACCCAGTACTTC
CSARPGGRETQYF
>TRBD2|NA|TRBJ2-7|TRBV20-1
TGCAGTGCTAGAGATCCGGGGACTAGCGGGGACGAGCAGTACTTC
CSARDPGTSGDEQYF
>NA|NA|TRBJ1-5|TRBV7-2
TGTGCCAGCAGCTTGAATCCCACAGTTCCCCAGCATTTT
CASSLNPTVPQHF
>NA|few|TRBJ2-1|TRBV12-3/TRBV12-4
TGTGCCAGCAGTTTGCGGGGGAGAGGGGGGGTATCTGGTGAGCAGTTCTTC
CASSLRGRGGVSGEQFF
>NA|many|TRBJ2-6|TRBV11-2
TGTGCCAGCAGTCGAGCCCCTGGGGCCAACGTCCTGACTTTC
CASSRAPGANVLTF
>NA|few|TRBJ2-5|TRBV4-3
TGCGCCAGCAGCCAAGATAGCTCTCAGGGGGAGACCCAGTACTTC
CASSQDSSQGETQYF
>TRBD1|many|TRBJ2-5|TRBV28
TGTGCCAGCAGTTTTGACCTCGGACAGGGGCGTGAGACCCAGTACTTC
CASSFDLGQGRETQYF
>NA|NA|TRBJ1-2|TRBV28
TGTGCCAGCAGTTTGCCAGGGTACTATGGCTACACCTTC
CASSLPGYYGYTF
>TRBD2|few|TRBJ2-1|TRBV6-2/TRBV6-3
TGTGCCAGCAGTTACGACCAGCGGGGGGGCCGGAGTGAGCAGTTCTTC
CASSYDQRGGRSEQFF
>NA|many|TRBJ1-2|TRBV6-5
TGTGCCAGCAGTTCCGAACAGGGTGTTAACTATGGCTACACCTTC
CASSSEQGVNYGYTF